This T cell receptor beta chain was sequenced during a study of human T cells and chemical hapten exposure. On the study more broadly: Patients, largely female, had alopecia areata, totalis or universalis.

This clonotype came up a few times. MiXCR, run by TCRdb on the RACE reads, gives a single entry per CDR3 protein. The sample lists 190,000 or so distinct CDR3 sequences, around 25% occurring once. The ends were cut back, 2 bases at V and 0 bases at J, with 5 bases in the middle. CDR1 GTSNPN and CDR2 SVGIG come from the germline V gene (reference sequence). The CDR3 spans 13 residues. Time point of the sample: patch test 3, about 24 weeks after DPC sensitization. Treatment specified: therapeutic diphenylcyclopropenone sensitization with weekly scalp DPC. Alopecia patients between 18 and 70 years old and suitable for DPC were used as donors.

The sequence derives from a woman aged 40 to 49 with alopecia areata. Some clones in this sample may be carry-over from other donors' samples. Sequenced material: whole blood, taken in connection with sensitization to the hapten diphenylcyclopropenone (DPC). The chain joins TRBV30 to TRBJ1-5; D unresolved. Here the CDR3 reads CAWSLSSNQPQHF. The CDR3 DNA sequence: TGTGCCTGGAGTTTGAGTAGCAATCAGCCCCAGCATTTT.